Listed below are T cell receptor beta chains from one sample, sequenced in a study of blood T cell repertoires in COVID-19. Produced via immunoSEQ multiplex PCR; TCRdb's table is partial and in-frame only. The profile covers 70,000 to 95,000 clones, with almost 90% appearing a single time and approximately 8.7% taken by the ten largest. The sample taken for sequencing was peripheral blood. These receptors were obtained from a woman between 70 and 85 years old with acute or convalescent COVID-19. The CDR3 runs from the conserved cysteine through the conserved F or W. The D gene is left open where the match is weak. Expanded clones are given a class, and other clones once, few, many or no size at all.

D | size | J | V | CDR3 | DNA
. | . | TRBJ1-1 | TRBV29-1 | CSVGEGTYNTEAFF | TGCAGCGTTGGGGAAGGGACATACAACACTGAAGCTTTCTTT
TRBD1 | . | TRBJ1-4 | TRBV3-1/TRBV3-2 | CASSHRGTAPNEKLFF | TGTGCCAGCAGCCATCGCGGGACAGCCCCTAATGAAAAACTGTTTTTT
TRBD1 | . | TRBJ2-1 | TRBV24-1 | CATSDPSVTGTGDYNEQFF | TGTGCCACCAGTGATCCGAGCGTAACCGGGACAGGGGACTATAATGAGCAGTTCTTC
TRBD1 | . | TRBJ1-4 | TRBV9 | CASSVDGTGNEKLFF | TGTGCCAGCAGCGTAGACGGGACAGGGAATGAAAAACTGTTTTTT
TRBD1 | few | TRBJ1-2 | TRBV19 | CASSLDRTGALRYGYTF | TGTGCCAGTAGTCTCGATCGAACAGGGGCCCTCCGTTATGGCTACACCTTC
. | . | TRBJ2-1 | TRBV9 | CASSPSTPSNEQFF | TGTGCCAGCAGCCCCTCCACACCTTCCAATGAGCAGTTCTTC
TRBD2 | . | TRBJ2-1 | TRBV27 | CASSLRLAGDLPYNEQFF | TGTGCCAGCAGTTTACGACTAGCGGGGGACCTACCCTACAATGAGCAGTTCTTC
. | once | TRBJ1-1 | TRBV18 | CASSPSLSRAAFF | TGTGCCAGCTCACCATCCCTGAGCCGAGCAGCTTTCTTT
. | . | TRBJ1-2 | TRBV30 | CAWTYQGYGYTF | TGTGCCTGGACCTATCAGGGTTATGGCTACACCTTC
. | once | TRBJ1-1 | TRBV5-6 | CASRRSGQDTEAFF | TGTGCCAGCAGGCGGAGCGGGCAAGACACTGAAGCTTTCTTT
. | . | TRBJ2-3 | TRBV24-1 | CATSEYRAKDTQYF | TGTGCCACCAGTGAGTACAGGGCGAAAGATACGCAGTATTTT
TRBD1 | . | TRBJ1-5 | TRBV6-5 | CASSRPDRNQPQHF | TGTGCCAGCAGCCGCCCGGACAGGAATCAGCCCCAGCATTTT
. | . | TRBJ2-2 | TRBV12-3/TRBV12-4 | CASSLRGTGELFF | TGTGCCAGCAGTTTACGGGGAACCGGGGAGCTGTTTTTT
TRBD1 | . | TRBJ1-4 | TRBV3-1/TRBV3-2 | CASSLRTGRGSEKLFF | TGTGCCAGCAGCTTACGGACAGGCCGGGGGTCTGAAAAACTGTTTTTT
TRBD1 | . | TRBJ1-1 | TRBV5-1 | CASSSGTGIDTEAFF | TGCGCCAGCAGCTCCGGGACAGGGATAGACACTGAAGCTTTCTTT
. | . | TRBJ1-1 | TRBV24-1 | CATSTGNTEAFF | TGTGCCACCAGTACCGGTAACACTGAAGCTTTCTTT
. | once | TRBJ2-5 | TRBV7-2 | CASSLRGRKETQYF | TGTGCCAGCAGCTTAAGGGGCCGAAAAGAGACCCAGTACTTC
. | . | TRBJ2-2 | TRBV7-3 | CASSLSGGNTGELFF | TGTGCCAGCAGCTTAAGCGGTGGAAACACCGGGGAGCTGTTTTTT
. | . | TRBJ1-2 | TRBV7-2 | CASSPNQGYGYTF | TGTGCCAGCAGCCCGAACCAGGGTTATGGCTACACCTTC
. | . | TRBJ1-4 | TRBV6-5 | CASSYFADATNEKLFF | TGTGCCAGCAGTTACTTCGCAGATGCAACTAATGAAAAACTGTTTTTT
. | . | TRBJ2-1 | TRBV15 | CATSRARDTYNEQFF | TGTGCCACCAGCAGAGCCCGGGACACCTACAATGAGCAGTTCTTC
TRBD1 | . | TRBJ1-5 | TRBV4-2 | CASSQDGQGHQPQHF | TGTGCCAGCAGCCAAGACGGACAGGGTCATCAGCCCCAGCATTTT
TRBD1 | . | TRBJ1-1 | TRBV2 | CASSPTGGNTEAFF | TGTGCCAGCAGCCCAACAGGGGGGAACACTGAAGCTTTCTTT
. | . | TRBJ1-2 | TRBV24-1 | CATSDSSHYGYTF | TGTGCCACCAGTGACAGTTCCCACTATGGCTACACCTTC